The 29 T cell receptor beta chains given below trace back to one sample, sequenced in a study of blood T cells in healthy people across ages. A second PCR, run for roughly 7 to 11 cycles, used a sample-barcoded 5' primer plus a J-beta primer mix. MiXCR, run by TCRdb on the 5' RACE reads, gives a single entry per CDR3 protein. The repertoire holds around 1,700,000 distinct CDR3 sequences, with roughly 30% as singletons. Source material: blood. Receptor source: a woman aged 25 to 39 in good health.

This clonotype was counted many times. The CDR3: CANSTRLVATDTQYF. The CDR3 DNA follows: TGTGCCAACTCCACCCGTCTCGTGGCAACAGATACGCAGTATTTT. This rearrangement joins TRBV27 to TRBJ2-3; D is unresolved. The CDR3 has 15 amino acids. Germline V gene lookup returns CDR1 MNHEY and CDR2 SMNVEV (reference sequence). V was clipped by 10 bases and J by 3 bases, with 20 bases between them.

Concerning this clonotype: At one end the junction does not follow the germline gene, possibly because of a read error. The rearrangement links TRBV6-2 or TRBV6-3 to TRBJ2-4; TRBD2 agrees at 11 bases. The J call may not be correct, given that the DNA end is closer to TRBJ2-5. The CDR3 contains 16 residues. The V gene's germline CDR1 is MNHEY and CDR2 SVGEGT. CDR3 coding DNA: TGTACCAGCAGTTCCCCCACTAGCGGGAGTTGGGAGACCCAGTACTTC. Translated: CTSSSPTSGSWETQYF.

The chain uses TRBV11-2 and TRBJ2-5; tentatively, D is TRBD1 or TRBD2 (5 bases each). CDR3 length: 14 residues. V was clipped by 5 bases and J by 7 bases, with 17 bases between them. Germline loops: CDR1 SGHAT, CDR2 FQNNGV. CDR3 coding DNA: TGTGCCAGCAGCAGCCAATATGCTGGGGGGACCCAGTACTTC. Its translation: CASSSQYAGGTQYF.

This clonotype was seen a handful of times. This chain uses TRBV7-3 with TRBJ2-5, with D tentatively TRBD1 (7 bases). Germline values: CDR1 SGHTA, CDR2 FQGTGA. V lost 4 bases, J lost 5 bases, and 17 bases lay in between. The CDR3 is made up of 15 amino acids. The CDR3 here is CASSSSGGTGETQYF. The CDR3 DNA follows: TGTGCCAGCAGCTCCTCAGGGGGGACGGGGGAGACCCAGTACTTC.

A few counts support this clonotype. The chain is built from TRBV15 and TRBJ2-1, with D possibly matching TRBD1 (7 bases). The CDR3 is 16 amino acids. Trimming removed 0 bases at V and 10 bases at J, with 19 bases between. Germline V lookup: CDR1 LNHNV, CDR2 YYDKDF (reference sequence). The CDR3 DNA reads as TGTGCCACCAGCAGAGATCTCGTGACAGGGACTTACGAGCAGTTCTTC. Its translation: CATSRDLVTGTYEQFF.

In regard to this clonotype: One junction end disagrees with the germline gene, perhaps due to a read error. The chain is built from TRBV6-5 and TRBJ2-6, with D maybe TRBD2 (6 bases). CDR3 length equals 16 residues. Looked up from germline, CDR1 is MNHEY and CDR2 is SVGAGI. CDR3 loop: CASSYSGGGGANALTF. DNA of the CDR3: TGTGCCAGCAGTTACTCTGGGGGAGGTGGGGCCAACGCCCTGACTTTC.

This clonotype was detected only a few times. The junction and the germline gene differ at one end; a read error may be behind it. The V gene is TRBV7-9, the J gene TRBJ2-3; 7 bases agree with TRBD2. The germline V gene has CDR1 SEHNR and CDR2 FQNEAQ (reference sequence). The CDR3 is 15 amino acids. CDR3 in amino acids: CVSSLRREITDTQYF. CDR3 nucleotide sequence: TGTGTCAGCAGCTTAAGGCGGGAGATTACAGATACGCAGTATTTT.

This clonotype has more than one count but fewer than ten. The J gene is TRBJ2-7, the V gene TRBV5-5, with D perhaps TRBD1 or TRBD2 (6 bases each). V was cut by 0 bases and J by 7 bases, with 20 bases left in between. CDR3 length: 16 amino acids. The germline V gene has CDR1 SGHKS and CDR2 YYEKEE (reference sequence). CDR3: CASSLEFPGAPGEQYF. CDR3 nucleotides: TGTGCCAGCAGCTTGGAATTCCCGGGGGCGCCGGGGGAGCAGTACTTC.

The chain uses TRBV9 and TRBJ2-3; no firm D call. Germline V gene lookup returns CDR1 SGDLS and CDR2 YYNGEE. V lost 3 bases, J lost 2 bases, and 7 bases lay in between. This CDR3 region has 13 residues. The CDR3, as DNA: TGTGCCAGCAGCGGAGCCCCCACAGATACGCAGTATTTT. Amino acid sequence: CASSGAPTDTQYF.

The gene calls are TRBV28 and TRBJ1-5, with D unclear. The CDR3 covers 14 residues. The V end was cut by 4 bases, the J end by 5 bases, with 12 bases between. CDR1 MDHEN and CDR2 SYDVKM come from the germline V gene. CDR3 nucleotide sequence: TGTGCCAGCAGTTGTCCCGGGAAGGATCAGCCCCAGCATTTT. Protein: CASSCPGKDQPQHF.

This clonotype was observed a handful of times. The chain has TRBV24-1 and TRBJ1-5, with D uncertain. CDR3 length equals 13 residues. Germline V gene data show CDR1 as KGHDR and CDR2 as SFDVKD. With 5 bases removed from V and 5 bases from J, the gap between germline ends came to 9 bases. The CDR3 loop reads CATSGGGYQPQHF. In nucleotides, the CDR3 is TGTGCCACCAGTGGAGGAGGTTATCAGCCCCAGCATTTT.

The chain is built from TRBV7-2 and TRBJ2-1; perhaps TRBD2 as D (5 bases). V dropped 2 bases and J dropped 5 bases, with 13 bases sitting between them. This CDR3 comprises 15 residues. CDR1 and CDR2 (germline): SGHTA, FQGNSA. This CDR3 is CASSLIKGGDNEQFF. The CDR3 DNA sequence: TGTGCCAGCAGCTTAATCAAAGGAGGTGACAATGAGCAGTTCTTC.

This clonotype has a handful of counts. The chain couples TRBV25-1 to TRBJ2-5; TRBD1 aligns across 8 bases. CDR3 length: 13 amino acids. V lost 6 bases, J lost 10 bases, and 10 bases stayed unmatched. The germline gives CDR1 MGHDK, CDR2 SYGVNS. CDR3 loop: CASSRDRQDGQYF. CDR3 DNA sequence: TGTGCCAGCAGCCGGGACAGGCAAGATGGCCAGTACTTC.

This clonotype showed up just a few times. CDR3 amino acids: CSARDNYNSPLHF. The CDR3 nucleotides read TGCAGTGCTAGGGACAACTATAATTCACCCCTCCACTTT. The chain combines TRBV20-1 with TRBJ1-6, with TRBD1 as a possible D gene (5 bases). The CDR3 consists of 13 residues. Trimming pared 3 bases from V and 3 bases from J, leaving 6 bases between. Germline CDR1 reads DFQATT; CDR2 reads SNEGSKA (reference sequence).

This clonotype has just a few counts. The J gene is TRBJ1-4, the V gene TRBV3-1, with TRBD1 as a possible D gene (5 bases). The CDR3 extends over 14 amino acids. From germline, CDR1 is LGHDT and CDR2 YNNKEL (reference sequence). V was clipped by 2 bases and J by 6 bases, with 10 bases between them. This chain's CDR3 is CASSQQGVDEKLFF. The CDR3 DNA sequence: TGTGCCAGCAGCCAACAGGGCGTAGATGAAAAACTGTTTTTT.

Only a few counts were recorded for this clonotype. The V and J genes are TRBV6-5 and TRBJ1-1; 10 nucleotides match TRBD1. The junction had 8 bases not matched to a gene; V was cut back by 6 bases and J by 4 bases. This CDR3 has 15 residues. Germline CDR1 is MNHEY and CDR2 is SVGAGI. The chain's CDR3 is CASSQTGGRGTEAFF. The CDR3 bases are TGTGCCAGCAGCCAGACAGGGGGCAGAGGCACTGAAGCTTTCTTT.

This clonotype was seen more than once but under ten times. This chain links TRBV3-1 with TRBJ2-1; 9 nucleotides match TRBD1. The J segment lost 1 base and the V segment lost 4 bases, leaving 11 bases of the junction unmatched. In germline, CDR1 is LGHDT, CDR2 YNNKEL (reference sequence). This CDR3 comprises 18 residues. The CDR3 here is CASSPAKVGTGSYNEQFF. CDR3 sequence (DNA): TGTGCCAGCAGCCCTGCCAAGGTCGGGACAGGGTCCTACAATGAGCAGTTCTTC.

Ten or more counts support this clonotype. The rearrangement joins TRBV5-5 to TRBJ2-5, with D perhaps matching TRBD2 (6 bases). The CDR3 is 15 residues long. CDR1 is SGHKS and CDR2 is YYEKEE in the germline V gene (reference sequence). Trimming pared 1 base from V and 2 bases from J, leaving 12 bases between. The CDR3 DNA is TGTGCCAGCAGCTTGATTAGTGGGGGGCAAGAGACCCAGTACTTC. It specifies CASSLISGGQETQYF.

This clonotype was picked up a small number of times. The chain joins TRBV10-3 to TRBJ2-3, with D unclear. V lost 0 bases and J 1 base, leaving 2 bases between the germline ends. CDR3 length equals 13 residues. Per germline, CDR1 ENHRY and CDR2 SYGVKD. The CDR3 nucleotides are TGTGCCATCAGTGAGTCACGCACAGATACGCAGTATTTT. Its protein is CAISESRTDTQYF.

The chain couples TRBV5-1 to TRBJ2-5; 8 nucleotides match TRBD2. Trimming at V came to 4 bases and at J to 4 bases, leaving 3 bases not matched to a gene. The germline V gene has CDR1 SGHRS and CDR2 YFSETQ. CDR3 length: 13 amino acids. The CDR3 sequence is CASSGTSSETQYF. CDR3 in DNA: TGCGCCAGCAGCGGGACTAGTTCAGAGACCCAGTACTTC. The full variable domain, with the rest looked up from reference TRBV5-1 and TRBJ2-5, is KAGVTQTPRYLIKTRGQQVTLSCSPISGHRSVSWYQQTPGQGLQFLFEYFSETQRNKGNFPGRFSGRQFSNSRSEMNVSTLELGDSALYLCASSGTSSETQYFGPGTRLLVL.

This clonotype was seen a few times. The V call is TRBV10-3, the J call TRBJ1-2, with D unresolved. The CDR3 totals 14 residues. CDR1 ENHRY and CDR2 SYGVKD come from the germline V gene. V gave up 0 bases and J gave up 4 bases, with 9 bases separating them. This CDR3 reads CAISESAGTYGYTF. The DNA for the CDR3 is TGTGCCATCAGTGAGTCGGCGGGCACCTATGGCTACACCTTC.

The CDR3 sequence is CSAKQGVANQPQHF. CDR3 coding DNA: TGCAGTGCTAAGCAGGGGGTAGCCAATCAGCCCCAGCATTTT. The chain employs TRBV20-1 and TRBJ1-5, with 7 bases fitting TRBD1. Trimming cost V 4 bases and J 3 bases; bases outside gene matches: 6. This CDR3 is 14 amino acids long. Germline CDR1 is DFQATT and CDR2 is SNEGSKA (reference sequence).

On this clonotype: The junction departs from the called germline gene at one end, perhaps through a read error. The CDR3, as DNA: TGTGCCAGCGGTTTAGAGGGGGCGCCGAACACTGAAGCTTTCTTT. Amino acid sequence: CASGLEGAPNTEAFF. The J gene is TRBJ1-1, the V gene TRBV12-3 or TRBV12-4; 7 bases match TRBD1. This CDR3 spans 15 amino acids.

The rearrangement links TRBV10-3 to TRBJ2-2; 9 positions agree with TRBD2. From germline, CDR1 is ENHRY and CDR2 SYGVKD. The CDR3 extends over 14 amino acids. Trimming took 4 bases from V and 6 from J; bases not matched to a gene: 3. CDR3 sequence: CAISGLAGAGELFF. DNA for the CDR3: TGTGCCATCAGTGGTTTAGCGGGGGCCGGGGAGCTGTTTTTT.

This clonotype occurred a few times. This chain joins TRBV20-1 and TRBJ2-7; 8 nucleotides agree with TRBD2. CDR1 DFQATT and CDR2 SNEGSKA come from the germline V gene (reference sequence). The junction had 13 bases not matched to a gene; V was cut back by 3 bases and J by 6 bases. CDR3 length equals 15 residues. The CDR3, as DNA: TGCAGTGCTAGGGACATGGCCGGGAGGGGTGCCGAGCAGTACTTC. It encodes CSARDMAGRGAEQYF.

The chain carries TRBV23-1 and TRBJ2-7, with D perhaps being TRBD1 or TRBD2 (5 bases each). TRBV23-1 is sorted into the ORF group, with uncertain function. Between the trimmed V and J ends, which lost 7 bases and 6 bases, there was a span of 25 bases. This CDR3 region has 16 residues. CDR3 in amino acids: CASINRDQRQSCEQYF. In DNA, the CDR3 is TGCGCCAGCATAAACCGGGACCAGCGGCAGAGCTGCGAGCAGTACTTC.

This clonotype turned up a few times. J is TRBJ1-2 and V is TRBV9, with D perhaps TRBD1 (6 bases). Germline assignment: CDR1 SGDLS and CDR2 YYNGEE. The CDR3 runs to 14 residues. The V gene lost 0 bases and the J gene lost 7 bases, with 13 bases spanning the gap. The DNA of the CDR3 is TGTGCCAGCAGCGTAGACGGCAGGGGAAGTGGCTACACCTTC. It encodes CASSVDGRGSGYTF.

This clonotype has a handful of counts. This chain uses TRBV4-1 with TRBJ2-1; TRBD1 agrees at 7 bases. The CDR3 covers 16 residues. Unmatched junction bases numbered 11, after V lost 1 base and J lost 8 bases. Germline V lookup: CDR1 MGHRA, CDR2 YSYEKL. CDR3: CASSQGGGRDLDEQFF. CDR3 nucleotides: TGCGCCAGCAGCCAAGGAGGGGGCCGGGACCTCGATGAGCAGTTCTTC.

The rearrangement links TRBV6-6 to TRBJ1-5, with 9 bases aligning to TRBD1. The CDR3 is 15 amino acids. The V gene's germline CDR1 is MNHNY and CDR2 SVGAGI (reference sequence). V shed 2 bases and J 6 bases; nucleotides not matched to a gene: 5. CDR3 loop: CASSYPGQGSQPQHF. CDR3 DNA sequence: TGTGCCAGCAGTTACCCGGGACAGGGTAGTCAGCCCCAGCATTTT.